These T cell receptor beta chains were read from a single sample in a study of response to subunit inactivated influenza vaccine. One entry per CDR3 protein, called by TCRdb with MiXCR from the RT-PCR reads. Of under 950,000 distinct CDR3 sequences listed, 21% were seen once; the top ten hold 9.5% to 13%. The sequencing used PBMCs from blood, collected less than 6 days after vaccination. The receptor source for this set is a man aged 50-60 years who received an inactivated influenza vaccine. CDR3s include the opening cysteine and the closing phenylalanine or tryptophan. A D gene is named only where the DNA matches it firmly. Only some rows state a clone size, as once, few, many or a class for expanded clones.

clone size: few
V gene: TRBV12-3/TRBV12-4
D gene: TRBD1
J gene: TRBJ1-2
CDR3 protein: CATKQGAGYGYTF
CDR3 DNA: TGTGCCACAAAACAGGGGGCCGGCTATGGCTACACCTTC

clone size: -
V gene: TRBV9
D gene: TRBD1
J gene: TRBJ1-4
CDR3 protein: CASSATGTGDQKLFF
CDR3 DNA: TGTGCCAGCAGCGCCACCGGGACAGGGGACCAAAAACTGTTTTTT

clone size: -
V gene: TRBV5-1
D gene: -
J gene: TRBJ2-1
CDR3 protein: CASSSPSHRDRSYNEQFF
CDR3 DNA: TGCGCCAGCAGCTCGCCAAGCCATCGGGACCGGTCCTACAATGAGCAGTTCTTC

clone size: -
V gene: TRBV11-2
D gene: TRBD1
J gene: TRBJ1-4
CDR3 protein: CASSLTTGTGAINEKLFF
CDR3 DNA: TGTGCCAGCAGCTTAACTACCGGGACAGGGGCGATTAATGAAAAACTGTTTTTT

clone size: many
V gene: TRBV5-1
D gene: -
J gene: TRBJ2-6
CDR3 protein: CASSLLRTTSSGANVLTF
CDR3 DNA: TGCGCCAGCAGCTTGCTACGGACAACCAGCTCTGGGGCCAACGTCCTGACTTTC

clone size: -
V gene: TRBV20-1
D gene: -
J gene: TRBJ2-2
CDR3 protein: CSASKARVGTGELFF
CDR3 DNA: TGCAGTGCTAGTAAGGCGAGAGTGGGTACCGGGGAGCTGTTTTTT

clone size: -
V gene: TRBV10-1
D gene: -
J gene: TRBJ2-3
CDR3 protein: CASSEGPRDTQYF
CDR3 DNA: TGCGCCAGCAGTGAGGGACCCAGAGATACGCAGTATTTT

clone size: -
V gene: TRBV12-3/TRBV12-4
D gene: -
J gene: TRBJ1-6
CDR3 protein: CASSLLGASDNSPLHF
CDR3 DNA: TGTGCCAGCAGTTTACTAGGGGCCTCTGATAATTCACCCCTCCACTTT

clone size: -
V gene: TRBV2
D gene: TRBD1
J gene: TRBJ2-7
CDR3 protein: CASSRIGTGNEQYF
CDR3 DNA: TGTGCCAGCAGCAGAATCGGGACAGGGAACGAGCAGTACTTC

clone size: -
V gene: TRBV7-9
D gene: -
J gene: TRBJ2-2
CDR3 protein: CASSLGELYTGELFF
CDR3 DNA: TGTGCCAGCAGCTTAGGGGAGCTATACACCGGGGAGCTGTTTTTT

clone size: many
V gene: TRBV4-3
D gene: -
J gene: TRBJ2-7
CDR3 protein: CASSQGSRSSYEQYF
CDR3 DNA: TGCGCCAGCAGCCAAGGTAGCAGGAGCTCCTACGAGCAGTACTTC

clone size: many
V gene: TRBV5-1
D gene: -
J gene: TRBJ2-1
CDR3 protein: CASSFSRRLNEQFF
CDR3 DNA: TGCGCCAGCAGCTTTTCCAGGCGTTTGAATGAGCAGTTCTTC

clone size: -
V gene: TRBV5-1
D gene: -
J gene: TRBJ2-2
CDR3 protein: CASSLTGRQEFANTGELFF
CDR3 DNA: TGCGCCAGCAGCTTAACTGGCAGACAGGAATTCGCGAACACCGGGGAGCTGTTTTTT

clone size: -
V gene: TRBV10-3
D gene: TRBD2
J gene: TRBJ2-3
CDR3 protein: CAIMAQRGNSDTQYF
CDR3 DNA: TGTGCCATCATGGCCCAGCGGGGGAATTCAGATACGCAGTATTTT

clone size: few
V gene: TRBV5-6
D gene: -
J gene: TRBJ2-5
CDR3 protein: CASSFGAGLETQYF
CDR3 DNA: TGTGCCAGCAGCTTCGGGGCAGGCCTAGAGACCCAGTACTTC

clone size: -
V gene: TRBV5-1
D gene: TRBD2
J gene: TRBJ2-5
CDR3 protein: CASSLDSGSAETQYF
CDR3 DNA: TGCGCCAGCAGCTTGGATAGCGGGAGTGCAGAGACCCAGTACTTC

clone size: -
V gene: TRBV10-3
D gene: -
J gene: TRBJ1-6
CDR3 protein: CAISLEGGSNSPLHF
CDR3 DNA: TGTGCCATATCACTCGAGGGGGGGAGTAATTCACCCCTCCACTTT

clone size: -
V gene: TRBV6-5
D gene: TRBD1
J gene: TRBJ2-1
CDR3 protein: CASSYLTGDNEQFF
CDR3 DNA: TGTGCCAGCAGTTACCTGACAGGGGACAATGAGCAGTTCTTC

clone size: few
V gene: TRBV5-1
D gene: -
J gene: TRBJ2-6
CDR3 protein: CASRTDSSGANVLTF
CDR3 DNA: TGCGCCAGCAGGACCGACAGCTCTGGGGCCAACGTCCTGACTTTC